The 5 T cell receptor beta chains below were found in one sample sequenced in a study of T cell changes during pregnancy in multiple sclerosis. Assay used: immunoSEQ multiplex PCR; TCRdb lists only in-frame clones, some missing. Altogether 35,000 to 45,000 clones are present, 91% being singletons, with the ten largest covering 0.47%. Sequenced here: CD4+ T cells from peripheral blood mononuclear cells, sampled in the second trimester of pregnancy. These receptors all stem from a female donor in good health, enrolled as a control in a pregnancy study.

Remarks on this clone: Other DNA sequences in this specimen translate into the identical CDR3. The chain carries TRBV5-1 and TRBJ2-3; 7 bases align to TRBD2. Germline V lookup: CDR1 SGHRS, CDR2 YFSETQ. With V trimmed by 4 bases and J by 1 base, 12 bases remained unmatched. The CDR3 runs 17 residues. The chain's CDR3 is CASSPVAGAMGTDTQYF. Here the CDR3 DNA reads TGCGCCAGCAGCCCAGTCGCGGGAGCAATGGGCACAGATACGCAGTATTTT.

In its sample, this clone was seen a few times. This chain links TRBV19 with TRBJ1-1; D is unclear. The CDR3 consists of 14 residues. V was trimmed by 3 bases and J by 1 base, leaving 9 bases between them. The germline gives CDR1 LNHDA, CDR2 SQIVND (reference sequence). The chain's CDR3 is CASSIYRSNTEAFF. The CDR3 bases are TGTGCCAGTAGTATTTACCGGTCGAACACTGAAGCTTTCTTT. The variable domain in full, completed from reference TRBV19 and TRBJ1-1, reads DGGITQSPKYLFRKEGQNVTLSCEQNLNHDAMYWYRQDPGQGLRLIYYSQIVNDFQKGDIAEGYSVSREKKESFPLTVTSAQKNPTAFYLCASSIYRSNTEAFFGQGTRLTVV.

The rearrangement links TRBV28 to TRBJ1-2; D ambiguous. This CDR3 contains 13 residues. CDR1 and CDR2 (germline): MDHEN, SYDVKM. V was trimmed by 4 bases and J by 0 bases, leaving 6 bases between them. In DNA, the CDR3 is TGTGCCAGCAGTTCGGGATCTAACTATGGCTACACCTTC. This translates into CASSSGSNYGYTF.

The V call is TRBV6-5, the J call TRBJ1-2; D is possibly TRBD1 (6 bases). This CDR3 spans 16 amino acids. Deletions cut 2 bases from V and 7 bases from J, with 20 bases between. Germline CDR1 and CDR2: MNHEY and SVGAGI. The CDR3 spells CASSYASPGVNGGYTF. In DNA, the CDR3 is TGTGCCAGCAGTTACGCCTCGCCAGGGGTTAATGGTGGCTACACCTTC.

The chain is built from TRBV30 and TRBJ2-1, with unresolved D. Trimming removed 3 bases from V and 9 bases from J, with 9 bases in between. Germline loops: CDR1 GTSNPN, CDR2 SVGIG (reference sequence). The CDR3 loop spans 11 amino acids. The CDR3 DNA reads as TGTGCCTGGAGATTTGGTAGTGAGCAGTTCTTC. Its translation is CAWRFGSEQFF.